These 6 T cell receptor beta chains came from one sample sequenced in a study of blood T cells in healthy people across ages. Together with a sample-barcoded 5' primer, a J-beta primer mix was included in a second PCR lasting about 6 to 11 cycles. TCRdb fed the 5' RACE reads into MiXCR, producing one record per CDR3 protein. This repertoire shows some 1 million distinct CDR3 sequences, more than 35% found once; its top ten account for over 15%. The material sequenced was blood. Source of these receptors: a woman between 55 and 75 years old in good health.

Comment on this clonotype: An end of the junction does not agree with germline; a read error may underlie this. CDR3 loop: CARSLTVLYGYTF. CDR3 DNA: TGTGCCCGCAGCTTGACGGTCCTCTATGGCTACACCTTC. The V and J genes are TRBV6-2 or TRBV6-3 and TRBJ1-2; no firm D call. This CDR3 contains 13 residues. The germline CDR1 and CDR2 sequences are MNHEY and SVGEGT.

The chain couples TRBV20-1 to TRBJ2-3, with 12 positions matching TRBD2. This CDR3 has 17 amino acids. Germline-derived CDR1 and CDR2 are DFQATT and SNEGSKA (reference sequence). The junction had 6 bases not matched to a gene; V was cut back by 0 bases and J by 2 bases. The CDR3 loop reads CSARDSGLAGITDTQYF. CDR3 nucleotide sequence: TGCAGTGCTAGAGACTCCGGACTAGCGGGGATCACAGATACGCAGTATTTT.

V usage is TRBV5-1 and J usage is TRBJ1-1; 7 bases are shared with TRBD1. The junction had 10 bases not matched to a gene; V was cut back by 1 base and J by 4 bases. CDR1 and CDR2 from the germline V gene are SGHRS and YFSETQ. The CDR3 spans 16 residues. The CDR3 nucleotides are TGCGCCAGCAGCTTGCGGACAGGAATAAGTTCCACTGAAGCTTTCTTT. This translates into CASSLRTGISSTEAFF.

The chain joins TRBV29-1 to TRBJ2-1, with D unclear. V dropped 4 bases and J dropped 9 bases, with 13 bases sitting between them. CDR3 length: 12 amino acids. Per the germline V gene, CDR1 is SQVTM and CDR2 is ANQGSEA. The CDR3 DNA reads as TGCAGCGTTGGCTATCGAGGAAGTGAGCAGTTCTTC. Amino acid sequence: CSVGYRGSEQFF.

CDR3 in amino acids: CASSLGGLGQNSAISAYKNIQYF. The CDR3 DNA is TGTGCCAGCAGCTTAGGGGGTTTGGGACAAAACTCGGCTATTTCGGCCTACAAAAACATTCAGTACTTC. The V gene is TRBV11-2, the J gene TRBJ2-4; D might be TRBD1 (6 bases). Germline CDR1 SGHAT, CDR2 FQNNGV. CDR3 length equals 23 residues. The V end lost 1 base, the J end lost 3 bases, and 34 bases lay between the germline ends.

The chain links TRBV3-1 to TRBJ2-6, with D hard to call. Germline V gene sequence: CDR1 LGHDT, CDR2 YNNKEL (reference sequence). Trimming left V 0 bases short and J 4 bases short, with 10 bases between. The CDR3 contains 16 residues. CDR3: CASSQESVAGANVLTF. CDR3 bases: TGTGCCAGCAGCCAAGAGTCGGTTGCGGGGGCCAACGTCCTGACTTTC.